This paragraph covers one T cell receptor beta chain sequence. J gave up 4 bases and V 7 bases, and 10 bases lay outside the gene matches. Germline loops: CDR1 MDHEN, CDR2 SYDVKM. The CDR3 consists of 15 residues. These data belong to a study of radiotherapy plus CTLA-4 blockade in lung cancer. The assay was immunoSEQ multiplex PCR, and TCRdb's table has in-frame clones only and misses some. The sample yields around 70,000 clones, around 87% seen once. The specimen was peripheral blood, collected from a patient treated with radiotherapy plus ipilimumab. J is TRBJ2-7 and V is TRBV28; 10 positions match TRBD1. The clonotype was recovered from a human donor with non-small cell lung cancer that progressed on radiotherapy plus ipilimumab. The CDR3 region is CASTTTGTGVYEQYF. The CDR3 DNA follows: TGTGCCAGCACCACAACCGGGACAGGGGTTTACGAGCAGTACTTC.